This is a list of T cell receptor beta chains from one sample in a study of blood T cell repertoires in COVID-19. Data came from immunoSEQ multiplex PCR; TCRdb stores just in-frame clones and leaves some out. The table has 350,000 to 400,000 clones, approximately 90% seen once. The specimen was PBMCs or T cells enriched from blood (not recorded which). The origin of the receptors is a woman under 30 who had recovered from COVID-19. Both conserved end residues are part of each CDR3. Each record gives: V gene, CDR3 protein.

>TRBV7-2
CASSRTGGNTEAFF
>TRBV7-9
CASSLEYEAFF
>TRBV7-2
CASSLPGNSPLHF
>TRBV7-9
CASKSGMHEAFF
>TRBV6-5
CASSYAYSNQPQHF
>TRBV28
CASSLAPGQTPSDTIYF
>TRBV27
CASSLSDPRQGAGYGYTF
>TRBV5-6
CASSFSLGQLNQPQHF
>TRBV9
CASSQTPLVPMNTEAFF
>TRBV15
CATSSTKGLKETQYF
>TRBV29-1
CSVEGGLRGNTEAFF
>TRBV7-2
CASSFLARGGPDTQYF
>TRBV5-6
CASSLGQGSSGNTIYF